The entry below gives a single TCR beta chain sequence along with its context. The target antigen is unknown. The junction departs from germline at one end; a sequencing error may be responsible. Cells sorted by CD45RO/CCR7/CD25/CD127/CD95/CD27 comprised CD4+ naive, central memory, regulatory and stem cell-like memory cells. The data were taken from a study of beta chain features in type 1 diabetes. Points from the study as a whole: The study found that naive, central memory and Treg TCRB repertoires appeared more similar in patients than in healthy donors. The study found fewer insertions and more deletions at VDJ junctions in type 1 diabetes patients. Sequencing the cDNA could make cells with high TCR expression show up more than they should.

Expressed TCRB transcripts were sequenced because the isolated RNA had all been reverse transcribed beforehand. Generated by immunoSEQ multiplex PCR, the TCRdb table keeps only in-frame clones and is missing some. The repertoire holds more than 300,000 clones, with approximately 8% as singletons. The CDR3 sequence is 15 residues long. The germline gives CDR1 SEHNR, CDR2 FQNEAQ (reference sequence). The sample taken for sequencing was central memory CD4+ T cells from blood. This TCR was recovered from a woman between 18 and 29 years old in good health. This chain links TRBV7-9 with TRBJ2-7, with TRBD1 matching 7 bases. The CDR3 nucleotides are TGTGCCAGCAGTTTAGGGGACAGCCGCTCCTACGAGCAGTACTTC. As protein: CASSLGDSRSYEQYF. The variable domain in full, with the rest retrieved from reference TRBV7-9 and TRBJ2-7, is DTGVSQNPRHKITKRGQNVTFRCDPISEHNRLYWYRQTLGQGPEFLTYFQNEAQLEKSRLLSDRFSAERPKGSFSTLEIQRTEQGDSAMYLCASSLGDSRSYEQYFGPGTRLTVT.